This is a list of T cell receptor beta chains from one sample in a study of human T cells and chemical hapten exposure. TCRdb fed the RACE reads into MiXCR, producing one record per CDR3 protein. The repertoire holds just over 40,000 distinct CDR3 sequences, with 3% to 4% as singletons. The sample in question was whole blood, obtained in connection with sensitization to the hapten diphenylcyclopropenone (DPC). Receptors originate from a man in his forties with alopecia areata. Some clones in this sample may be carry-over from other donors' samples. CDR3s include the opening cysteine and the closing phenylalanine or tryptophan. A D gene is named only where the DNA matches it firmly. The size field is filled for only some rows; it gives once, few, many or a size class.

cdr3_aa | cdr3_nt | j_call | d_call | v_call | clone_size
CASSARRGGNSYEQYF | TGTGCCAGCAGCGCCCGAAGAGGGGGCAACTCCTACGAGCAGTACTTC | TRBJ2-7 | TRBD1 | TRBV7-9 | many
CSVPPERGDTQYF | TGCAGCGTTCCCCCGGAGAGGGGAGATACGCAGTATTTT | TRBJ2-3 | NA | TRBV29-1 | many
CAWSSFYEQYF | TGTGCCTGGAGTAGCTTCTACGAGCAGTACTTC | TRBJ2-7 | NA | TRBV30 | many
CASRGQIYEQYF | TGTGCCAGCAGGGGACAGATCTACGAGCAGTACTTC | TRBJ2-7 | TRBD1 | TRBV28 | many
CASSGTVSYEQYF | TGTGCCAGTAGCGGGACAGTATCCTACGAGCAGTACTTC | TRBJ2-7 | TRBD1 | TRBV19 | few
CASSLNRQGTYEQYF | TGTGCCAGCTCACTTAATAGACAGGGGACCTACGAGCAGTACTTC | TRBJ2-7 | TRBD1 | TRBV18 | many
CASSFLGGQAKYEQYF | TGTGCCAGCAGCTTCCTTGGCGGACAGGCGAAATACGAGCAGTACTTC | TRBJ2-7 | TRBD1 | TRBV7-9 | medium-sized
CASSSRTINTEAFF | TGTGCCAGCAGTTCGAGGACAATTAACACTGAAGCTTTCTTT | TRBJ1-1 | NA | TRBV12-3/TRBV12-4 | many
CASSLAGSLGEQFF | TGTGCCAGCAGTTTAGCAGGGAGCCTTGGTGAGCAGTTCTTC | TRBJ2-1 | NA | TRBV28 | many
CASSFSQLYGYTF | TGTGCCAGCAGTTTCTCACAGCTCTATGGCTACACCTTC | TRBJ1-2 | NA | TRBV12-3/TRBV12-4 | many
CASSQDRGASYEQYF | TGCGCCAGCAGCCAAGATAGGGGGGCCTCCTACGAGCAGTACTTC | TRBJ2-7 | NA | TRBV4-3 | many
CASSLAGQVIQPQHF | TGTGCCAGCAGTTTAGCGGGACAGGTGATTCAGCCCCAGCATTTT | TRBJ1-5 | TRBD1 | TRBV12-3/TRBV12-4 | many
CASSLFSGNDRGYTF | TGTGCCAGCAGTTTGTTTTCAGGGAACGATCGTGGCTACACCTTC | TRBJ1-2 | NA | TRBV12-3/TRBV12-4 | few
CATSPVGARNSPLHF | TGTGCCACCAGCCCTGTCGGCGCGAGAAATTCACCCCTCCACTTT | TRBJ1-6 | NA | TRBV15 | NA
CASSLGQEFTEAFF | TGTGCCAGCAGTTTGGGACAGGAATTCACTGAAGCTTTCTTT | TRBJ1-1 | TRBD1 | TRBV28 | many
CASRTGGSTVQPQHF | TGTGCCAGCAGGACAGGGGGCTCTACAGTTCAGCCCCAGCATTTT | TRBJ1-5 | TRBD1 | TRBV6-5 | many
CASQTAKGDNSPLHF | TGTGCCAGCCAGACAGCCAAGGGGGATAATTCACCCCTCCACTTT | TRBJ1-6 | NA | TRBV19 | many
CASLIGTGPAGELFF | TGCGCCAGCCTCATAGGGACAGGCCCTGCCGGGGAGCTGTTTTTT | TRBJ2-2 | TRBD1 | TRBV5-1 | many
CASSFGQFYEQYF | TGTGCCAGCAGCTTTGGGCAATTCTACGAGCAGTACTTC | TRBJ2-7 | NA | TRBV5-4 | many
CSARDPQRDTGELFF | TGCAGTGCTAGAGATCCCCAGCGGGACACCGGGGAGCTGTTTTTT | TRBJ2-2 | NA | TRBV20-1 | many
CASSSSVVDAGELFF | TGCGCCAGCAGCTCGTCCGTGGTGGACGCCGGGGAGCTGTTTTTT | TRBJ2-2 | NA | TRBV5-1 | few
CASRKGSTGADQPQHF | TGTGCCAGCAGAAAAGGGTCCACAGGCGCCGATCAGCCCCAGCATTTT | TRBJ1-5 | NA | TRBV27 | many
CASSPPGQQETQYF | TGTGCCAGCTCACCACCGGGGCAGCAAGAGACCCAGTACTTC | TRBJ2-5 | NA | TRBV18 | many
CASSYRRDSSPQHF | TGTGCCAGCAGTTACCGGCGGGATTCATCGCCCCAGCATTTT | TRBJ1-5 | NA | TRBV6-5 | many
CASSFLASGSAETQYF | TGTGCCAGCAGCTTTTTGGCTAGCGGGAGCGCAGAGACCCAGTACTTC | TRBJ2-5 | TRBD2 | TRBV7-2 | NA
CASSLTPWEGTSTDTQYF | TGTGCCAGCAGTTTAACCCCCTGGGAGGGTACTAGCACAGATACGCAGTATTTT | TRBJ2-3 | TRBD2 | TRBV28 | NA
CASSRWWQGSTDTQYF | TGTGCCAGCAGCAGGTGGTGGCAGGGGAGCACAGATACGCAGTATTTT | TRBJ2-3 | NA | TRBV21-1 | few
CASSLGQGVTGELFF | TGTGCCAGCAGCTTAGGACAGGGGGTCACCGGGGAGCTGTTTTTT | TRBJ2-2 | TRBD1 | TRBV7-8 | many
CASSLARDSDYGYTF | TGTGCCAGCTCACTTGCCAGGGATTCGGACTATGGCTACACCTTC | TRBJ1-2 | NA | TRBV18 | NA
CSASDSGLAGGRGDEQFF | TGCAGTGCTAGTGATTCAGGGCTAGCGGGAGGGCGGGGTGATGAGCAGTTCTTC | TRBJ2-1 | TRBD2 | TRBV20-1 | many
CASSLVGGRATDTQYF | TGTGCCAGCAGCTTAGTAGGCGGGAGGGCCACAGATACGCAGTATTTT | TRBJ2-3 | TRBD2 | TRBV11-2 | few
CASSSGLAGPSAGELFF | TGTGCCAGCAGTTCGGGACTAGCGGGACCTTCGGCCGGGGAGCTGTTTTTT | TRBJ2-2 | TRBD2 | TRBV6-6 | few
CASSFRTSGSDTQYF | TGTGCCAGCAGTTTTCGTACTAGCGGCTCAGATACGCAGTATTTT | TRBJ2-3 | TRBD2 | TRBV28 | many
CASSLGMGLAGVNEQFF | TGTGCCAGCAGTTTAGGCATGGGACTAGCGGGAGTCAATGAGCAGTTCTTC | TRBJ2-1 | TRBD2 | TRBV27 | many
CASSFSDLSTDTQYF | TGTGCCAGCAGTTTTTCGGACCTGAGCACAGATACGCAGTATTTT | TRBJ2-3 | NA | TRBV28 | many
CASNSRRREGLQQFF | TGTGCCAGCAACAGCCGACGGCGGGAGGGCCTTCAGCAGTTCTTC | TRBJ2-1 | TRBD2 | TRBV28 | many
CSATPGASYYGYTF | TGCAGTGCGACCCCAGGGGCATCTTACTATGGCTACACCTTC | TRBJ1-2 | NA | TRBV20-1 | many
CASSYPDTQYF | TGTGCCAGCAGTTACCCAGATACGCAGTATTTT | TRBJ2-3 | NA | TRBV6-2/TRBV6-3 | many
CASSLEGKGSPLHF | TGCGCCAGCAGCTTGGAGGGGAAAGGATCACCCCTCCACTTT | TRBJ1-6 | NA | TRBV5-1 | NA
CASSLAAQVNTEAFF | TGCGCCAGCAGCTTGGCAGCACAGGTGAACACTGAAGCTTTCTTT | TRBJ1-1 | NA | TRBV5-1 | many
CSAQDYYRSTDTQYF | TGCAGTGCTCAGGACTATTACCGTAGCACAGATACGCAGTATTTT | TRBJ2-3 | NA | TRBV20-1 | many
CAWSVWGGANTEAFF | TGTGCCTGGAGTGTATGGGGGGGGGCGAACACTGAAGCTTTCTTT | TRBJ1-1 | NA | TRBV30 | many
CAISRQGATDTQYF | TGTGCCATCAGCCGACAGGGGGCAACAGATACGCAGTATTTT | TRBJ2-3 | TRBD1 | TRBV10-3 | many
CASRRGGDEQFF | TGTGCCAGCAGGCGAGGAGGGGATGAGCAGTTCTTC | TRBJ2-1 | NA | TRBV7-8 | many
CASSGEGPAEAFF | TGTGCCAGCAGCGGCGAGGGGCCGGCTGAAGCTTTCTTT | TRBJ1-1 | NA | TRBV3-1 | many
CAISEWGLAGEEQYF | TGTGCCATCAGTGAGTGGGGACTGGCGGGGGAAGAGCAGTACTTC | TRBJ2-7 | TRBD2 | TRBV10-3 | many
CASSYSADRNQPQHF | TGTGCCAGCAGTTACTCTGCGGACAGGAATCAGCCCCAGCATTTT | TRBJ1-5 | TRBD1 | TRBV6-5 | many
CASSSVTTEAFF | TGTGCCAGCAGTTCCGTCACGACTGAAGCTTTCTTT | TRBJ1-1 | NA | TRBV27 | few
CASRPGTGARGYEQYF | TGTGCCAGCAGGCCAGGCACAGGGGCCAGAGGCTACGAGCAGTACTTC | TRBJ2-7 | TRBD1 | TRBV27 | NA
CAISGRDSNQPQHF | TGTGCCATCAGCGGCAGGGATAGCAATCAGCCCCAGCATTTT | TRBJ1-5 | NA | TRBV10-3 | many
CAISEGTGDSYGYTF | TGTGCCATCAGTGAAGGAACAGGGGATTCCTATGGCTACACCTTC | TRBJ1-2 | TRBD1 | TRBV10-3 | many
CASRRGTSGPFYNEQFF | TGTGCCAGCAGACGGGGGACTAGCGGGCCCTTTTACAATGAGCAGTTCTTC | TRBJ2-1 | TRBD2 | TRBV6-2/TRBV6-3 | many
CASSLGPTYEQYF | TGTGCCAGCAGCTTGGGCCCAACCTACGAGCAGTACTTC | TRBJ2-7 | NA | TRBV5-4 | many
CASSKRGQGDTGELFF | TGTGCCAGCAGCAAAAGGGGACAGGGGGATACCGGGGAGCTGTTTTTT | TRBJ2-2 | TRBD1 | TRBV5-4 | many